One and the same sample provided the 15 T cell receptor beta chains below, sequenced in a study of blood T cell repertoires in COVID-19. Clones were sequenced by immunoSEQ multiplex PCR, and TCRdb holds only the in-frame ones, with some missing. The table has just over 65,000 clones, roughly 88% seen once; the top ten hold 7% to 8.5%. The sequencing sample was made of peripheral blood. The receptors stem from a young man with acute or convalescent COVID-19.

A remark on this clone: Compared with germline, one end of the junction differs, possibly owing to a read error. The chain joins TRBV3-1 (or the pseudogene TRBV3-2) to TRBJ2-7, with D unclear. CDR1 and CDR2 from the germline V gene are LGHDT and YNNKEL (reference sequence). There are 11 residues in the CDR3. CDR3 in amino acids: CASSSSLSVIF. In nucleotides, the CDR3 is TGTGCCAGCAGCTCTAGTTTGAGCGTGATCTTC.

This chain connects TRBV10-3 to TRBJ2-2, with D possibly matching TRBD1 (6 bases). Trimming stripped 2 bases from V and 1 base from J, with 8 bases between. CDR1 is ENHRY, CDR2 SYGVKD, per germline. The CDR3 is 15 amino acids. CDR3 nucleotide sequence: TGTGCCATCAGTGAGCGGGGACAGAACACCGGGGAGCTGTTTTTT. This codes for CAISERGQNTGELFF.

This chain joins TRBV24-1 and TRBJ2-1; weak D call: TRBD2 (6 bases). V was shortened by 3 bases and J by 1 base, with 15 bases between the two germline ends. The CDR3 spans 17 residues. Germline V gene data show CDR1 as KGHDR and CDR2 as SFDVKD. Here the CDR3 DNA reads TGTGCCACCAGTGATCCAGCGGGCATAGGATCCTACAATGAGCAGTTCTTC. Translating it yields CATSDPAGIGSYNEQFF.

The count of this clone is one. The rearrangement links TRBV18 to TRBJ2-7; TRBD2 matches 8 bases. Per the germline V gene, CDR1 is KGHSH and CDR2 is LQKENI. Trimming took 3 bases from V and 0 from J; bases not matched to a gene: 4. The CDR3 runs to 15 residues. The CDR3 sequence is CASSPQTSASYEQYF. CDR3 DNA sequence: TGTGCCAGCTCACCCCAGACTAGCGCCTCCTACGAGCAGTACTTC.

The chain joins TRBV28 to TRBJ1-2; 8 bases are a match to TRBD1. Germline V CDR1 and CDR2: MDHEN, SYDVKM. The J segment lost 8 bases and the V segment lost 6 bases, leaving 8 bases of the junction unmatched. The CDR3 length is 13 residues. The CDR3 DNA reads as TGTGCCAGCAGGGACGGACAGGGCTGGGGCTACACCTTC. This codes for CASRDGQGWGYTF.

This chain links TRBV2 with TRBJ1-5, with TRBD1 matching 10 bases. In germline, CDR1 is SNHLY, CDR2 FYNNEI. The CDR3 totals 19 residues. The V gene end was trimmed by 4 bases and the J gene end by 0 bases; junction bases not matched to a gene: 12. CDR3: CASSGLDRGHRYSNQPQHF. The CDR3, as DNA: TGTGCCAGCAGTGGACTCGACAGGGGGCATCGATATAGCAATCAGCCCCAGCATTTT.

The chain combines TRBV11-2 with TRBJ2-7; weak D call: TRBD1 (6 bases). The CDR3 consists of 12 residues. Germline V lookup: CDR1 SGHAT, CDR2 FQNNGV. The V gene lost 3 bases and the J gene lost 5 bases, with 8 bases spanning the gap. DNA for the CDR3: TGTGCCAGCAGCTTTGGGGGCAACGAGCAGTACTTC. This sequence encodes CASSFGGNEQYF.

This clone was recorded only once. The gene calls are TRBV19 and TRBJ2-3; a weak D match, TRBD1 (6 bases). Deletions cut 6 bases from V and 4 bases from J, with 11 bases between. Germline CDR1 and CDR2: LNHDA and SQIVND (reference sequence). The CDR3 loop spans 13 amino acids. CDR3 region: CASSVQGADTQYF. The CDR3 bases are TGTGCCAGTAGCGTACAGGGTGCAGATACGCAGTATTTT.

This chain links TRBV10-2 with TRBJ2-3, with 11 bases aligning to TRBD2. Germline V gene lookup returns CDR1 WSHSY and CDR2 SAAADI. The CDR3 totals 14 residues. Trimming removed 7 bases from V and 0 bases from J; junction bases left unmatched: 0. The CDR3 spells CASTSGRSTDTQYF. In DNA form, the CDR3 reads TGCGCCAGCACTAGCGGGAGGAGCACAGATACGCAGTATTTT.

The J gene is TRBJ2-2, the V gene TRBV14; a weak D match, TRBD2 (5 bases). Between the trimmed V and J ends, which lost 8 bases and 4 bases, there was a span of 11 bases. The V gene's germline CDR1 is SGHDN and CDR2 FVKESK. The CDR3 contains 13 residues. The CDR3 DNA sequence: TGTGCCAGCCGGGGTAAGAGCACCGGGGAGCTGTTTTTT. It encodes CASRGKSTGELFF.

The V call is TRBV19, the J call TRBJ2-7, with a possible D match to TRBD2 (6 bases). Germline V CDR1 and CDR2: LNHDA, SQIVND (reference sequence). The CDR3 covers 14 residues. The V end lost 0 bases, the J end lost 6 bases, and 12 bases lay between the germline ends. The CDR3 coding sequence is TGTGCCAGTAGTATAGAAGGAGGGTATGCCGAGCAGTACTTC. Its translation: CASSIEGGYAEQYF. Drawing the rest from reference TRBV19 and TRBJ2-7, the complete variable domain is DGGITQSPKYLFRKEGQNVTLSCEQNLNHDAMYWYRQDPGQGLRLIYYSQIVNDFQKGDIAEGYSVSREKKESFPLTVTSAQKNPTAFYLCASSIEGGYAEQYFGPGTRLTVT.

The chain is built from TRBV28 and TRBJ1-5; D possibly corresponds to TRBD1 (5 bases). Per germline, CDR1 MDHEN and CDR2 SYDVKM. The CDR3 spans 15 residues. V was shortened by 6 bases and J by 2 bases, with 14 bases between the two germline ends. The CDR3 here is CASSLGGGGNQPQHF. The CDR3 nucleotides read TGTGCCAGCAGCCTCGGGGGGGGTGGCAATCAGCCCCAGCATTTT.

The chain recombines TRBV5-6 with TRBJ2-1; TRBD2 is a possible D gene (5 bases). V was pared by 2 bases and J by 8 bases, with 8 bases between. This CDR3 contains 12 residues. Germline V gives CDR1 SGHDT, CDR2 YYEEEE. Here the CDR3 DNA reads TGTGCCAGCAGCTTCGGGCGGGATGAGCAGTTCTTC. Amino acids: CASSFGRDEQFF. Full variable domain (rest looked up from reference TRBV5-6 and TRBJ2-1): DAGVTQSPTHLIKTRGQQVTLRCSPKSGHDTVSWYQQALGQGPQFIFQYYEEEERQRGNFPDRFSGHQFPNYSSELNVNALLLGDSALYLCASSFGRDEQFFGPGTRLTVL.

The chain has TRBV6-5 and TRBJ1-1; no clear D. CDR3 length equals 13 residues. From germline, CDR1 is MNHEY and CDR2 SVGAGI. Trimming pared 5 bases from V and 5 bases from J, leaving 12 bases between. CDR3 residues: CASSPPTRTEAFF. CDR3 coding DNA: TGTGCCAGCAGTCCGCCGACAAGGACTGAAGCTTTCTTT.

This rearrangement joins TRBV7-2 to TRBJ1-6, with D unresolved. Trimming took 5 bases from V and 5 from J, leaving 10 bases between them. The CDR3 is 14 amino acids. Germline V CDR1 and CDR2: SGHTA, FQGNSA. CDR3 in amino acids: CASSADGNNSPLHF. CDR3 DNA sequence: TGTGCCAGCAGCGCCGACGGGAATAATTCACCCCTCCACTTT. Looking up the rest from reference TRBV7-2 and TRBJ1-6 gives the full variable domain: GAGVSQSPSNKVTEKGKDVELRCDPISGHTALYWYRQSLGQGLEFLIYFQGNSAPDKSGLPSDRFSAERTGGSVSTLTIQRTQQEDSAVYLCASSADGNNSPLHFGNGTRLTVT.